The clone carrying this T cell receptor (beta chain) has more than one count but fewer than ten. The CDR3 sequence is 16 residues long. The data stem from a study of CD8 T cells in ankylosing spondylitis. In TCRdb, the 5' RACE reads were re-called with MiXCR into one record per CDR3 protein. The sample records 150,000 to 250,000 distinct CDR3 sequences, roughly 13% being singletons. The sequence was collected from a male donor with ankylosing spondylitis or in good health (not recorded which). The sample was blood, either unsorted or a sorted T cell fraction (not recorded which). The chain is built from TRBV21-1 and TRBJ1-2; the table's D call, TRBD1, was not checked against the DNA. TRBV21-1 is deemed a pseudogene. The CDR3 protein is CASSKAVGCEGYGYTF. Here the CDR3 DNA reads TGTGCCAGCAGCAAAGCCGTAGGGTGCGAGGGCTATGGCTACACCTTC.